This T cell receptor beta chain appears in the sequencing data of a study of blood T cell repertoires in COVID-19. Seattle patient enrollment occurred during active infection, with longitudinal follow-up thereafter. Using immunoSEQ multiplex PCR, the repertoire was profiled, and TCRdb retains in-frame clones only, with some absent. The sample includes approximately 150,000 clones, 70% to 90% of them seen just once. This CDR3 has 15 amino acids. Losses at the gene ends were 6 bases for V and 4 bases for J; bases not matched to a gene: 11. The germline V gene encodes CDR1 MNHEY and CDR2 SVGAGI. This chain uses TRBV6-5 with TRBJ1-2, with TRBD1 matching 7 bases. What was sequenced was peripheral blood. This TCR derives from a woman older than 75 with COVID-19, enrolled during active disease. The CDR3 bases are TGTGCCAGCAGGCTAACAGGGGAAGAAGGCTATGGCTACACCTTC. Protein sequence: CASRLTGEEGYGYTF.